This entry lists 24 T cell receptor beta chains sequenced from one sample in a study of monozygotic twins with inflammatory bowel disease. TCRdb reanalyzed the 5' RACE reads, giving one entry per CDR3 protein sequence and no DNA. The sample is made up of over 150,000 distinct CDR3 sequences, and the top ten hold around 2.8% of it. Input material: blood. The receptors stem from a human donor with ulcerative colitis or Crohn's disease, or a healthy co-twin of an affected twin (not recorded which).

CDR3: CAISEFGDRAYNEQFF. V gene TRBV10-3 combines with J gene TRBJ2-1; without DNA, the TCRdb call of TRBD1 cannot be checked. Per germline, CDR1 ENHRY and CDR2 SYGVKD. The CDR3 has 16 residues.

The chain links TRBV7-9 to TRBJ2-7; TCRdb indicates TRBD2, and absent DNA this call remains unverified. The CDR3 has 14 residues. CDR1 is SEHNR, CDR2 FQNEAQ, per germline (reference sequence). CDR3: CASTLLAGAYEQYF.

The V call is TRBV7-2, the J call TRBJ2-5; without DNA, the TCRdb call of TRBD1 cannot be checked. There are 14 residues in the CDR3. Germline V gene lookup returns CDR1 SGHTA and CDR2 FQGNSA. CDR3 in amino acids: CASSLATGQETQYF. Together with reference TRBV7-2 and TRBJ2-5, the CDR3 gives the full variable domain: GAGVSQSPSNKVTEKGKDVELRCDPISGHTALYWYRQSLGQGLEFLIYFQGNSAPDKSGLPSDRFSAERTGGSVSTLTIQRTQQEDSAVYLCASSLATGQETQYFGPGTRLLVL.

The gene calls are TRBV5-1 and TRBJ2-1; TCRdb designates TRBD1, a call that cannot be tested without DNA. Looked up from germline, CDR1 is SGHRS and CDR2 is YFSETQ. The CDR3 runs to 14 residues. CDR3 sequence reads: CASSLQGAGDEQFF.

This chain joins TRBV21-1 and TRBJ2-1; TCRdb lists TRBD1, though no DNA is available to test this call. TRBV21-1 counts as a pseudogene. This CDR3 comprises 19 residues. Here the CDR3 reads CASSKSGTGYRHGYNEQFF.

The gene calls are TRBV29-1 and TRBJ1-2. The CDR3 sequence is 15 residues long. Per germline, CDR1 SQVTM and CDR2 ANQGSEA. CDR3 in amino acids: CSVVVAAGLNYGYTF.

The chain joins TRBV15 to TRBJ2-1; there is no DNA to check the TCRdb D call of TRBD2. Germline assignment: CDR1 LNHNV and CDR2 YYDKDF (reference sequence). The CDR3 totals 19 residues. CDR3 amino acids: CATSRGPSGQLSSYNEQFF.

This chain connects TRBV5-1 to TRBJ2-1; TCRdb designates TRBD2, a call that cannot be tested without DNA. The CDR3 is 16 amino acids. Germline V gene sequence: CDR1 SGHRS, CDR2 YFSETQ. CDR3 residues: CASSLAGLGNYNEQFF.

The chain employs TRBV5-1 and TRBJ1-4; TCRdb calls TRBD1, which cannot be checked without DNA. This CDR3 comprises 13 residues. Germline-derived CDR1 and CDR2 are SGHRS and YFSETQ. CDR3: CASTVTGGEKLFF.

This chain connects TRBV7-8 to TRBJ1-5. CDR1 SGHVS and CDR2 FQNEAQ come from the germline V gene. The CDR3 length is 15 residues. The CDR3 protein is CASSLGQYSNQPQHF.

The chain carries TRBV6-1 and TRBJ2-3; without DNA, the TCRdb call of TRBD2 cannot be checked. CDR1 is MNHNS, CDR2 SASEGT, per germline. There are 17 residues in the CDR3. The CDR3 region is CASSGAPAGWGTDTQYF.

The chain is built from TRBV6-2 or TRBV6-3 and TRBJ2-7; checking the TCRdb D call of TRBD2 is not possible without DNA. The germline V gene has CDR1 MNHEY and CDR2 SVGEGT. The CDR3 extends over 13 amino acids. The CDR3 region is CASSWLAAYEQYF.

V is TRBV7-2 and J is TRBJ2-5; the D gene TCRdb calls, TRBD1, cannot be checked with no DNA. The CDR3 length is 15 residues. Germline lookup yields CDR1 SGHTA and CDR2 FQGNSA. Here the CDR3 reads CASSSPDRGPGTQYF.

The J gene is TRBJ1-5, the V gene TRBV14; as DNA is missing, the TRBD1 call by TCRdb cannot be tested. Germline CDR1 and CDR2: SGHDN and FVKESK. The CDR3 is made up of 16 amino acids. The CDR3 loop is CASSQARQPFNQPQHF.

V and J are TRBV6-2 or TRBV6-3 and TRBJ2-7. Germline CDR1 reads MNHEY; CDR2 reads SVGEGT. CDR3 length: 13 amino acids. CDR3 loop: CASSLPQGNEQYF.

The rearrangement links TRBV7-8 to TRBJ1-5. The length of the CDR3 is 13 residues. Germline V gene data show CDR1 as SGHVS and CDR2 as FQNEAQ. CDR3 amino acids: CASSQDRNQPQHF.

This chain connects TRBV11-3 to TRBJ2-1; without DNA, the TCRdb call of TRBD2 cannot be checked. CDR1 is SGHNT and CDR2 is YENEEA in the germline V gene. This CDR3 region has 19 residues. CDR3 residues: CASSFFSGTSGRVGDEQFF.

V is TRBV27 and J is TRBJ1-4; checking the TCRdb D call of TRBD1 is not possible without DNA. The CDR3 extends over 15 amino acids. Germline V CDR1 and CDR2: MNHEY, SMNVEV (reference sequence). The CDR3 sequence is CASRDRGGTNEKLFF.

The CDR3: CASSGLAVLGEQFF. The chain couples TRBV19 to TRBJ2-1; TCRdb picks TRBD2, but there is no DNA to check that call. This CDR3 spans 14 amino acids. Germline lookup yields CDR1 LNHDA and CDR2 SQIVND (reference sequence). The complete variable domain, with remaining parts taken from reference TRBV19 and TRBJ2-1, reads DGGITQSPKYLFRKEGQNVTLSCEQNLNHDAMYWYRQDPGQGLRLIYYSQIVNDFQKGDIAEGYSVSREKKESFPLTVTSAQKNPTAFYLCASSGLAVLGEQFFGPGTRLTVL.

The CDR3 spells CASSDPKGYTEAFF. V gene TRBV5-1 combines with J gene TRBJ1-1; there is no DNA to check the TCRdb D call of TRBD1. The CDR3 length is 14 residues. Germline V gives CDR1 SGHRS, CDR2 YFSETQ.

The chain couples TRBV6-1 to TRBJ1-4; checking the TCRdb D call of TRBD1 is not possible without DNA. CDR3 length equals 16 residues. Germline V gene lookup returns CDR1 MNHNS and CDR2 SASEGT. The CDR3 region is CASSAGQAVTNEKLFF.

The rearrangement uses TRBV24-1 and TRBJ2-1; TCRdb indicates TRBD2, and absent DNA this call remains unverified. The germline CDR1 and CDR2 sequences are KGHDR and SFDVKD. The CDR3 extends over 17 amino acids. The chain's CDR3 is CATSDSGGRGSYNEQFF.

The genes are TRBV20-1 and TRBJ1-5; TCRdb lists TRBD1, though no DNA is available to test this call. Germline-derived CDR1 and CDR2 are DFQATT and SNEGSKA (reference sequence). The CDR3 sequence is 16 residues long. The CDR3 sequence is CSARESRSGVDQPQHF.

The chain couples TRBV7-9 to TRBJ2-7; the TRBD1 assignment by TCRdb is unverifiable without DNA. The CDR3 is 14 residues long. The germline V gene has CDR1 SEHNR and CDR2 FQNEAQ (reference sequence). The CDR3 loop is CASSGRTGAVEQYF.